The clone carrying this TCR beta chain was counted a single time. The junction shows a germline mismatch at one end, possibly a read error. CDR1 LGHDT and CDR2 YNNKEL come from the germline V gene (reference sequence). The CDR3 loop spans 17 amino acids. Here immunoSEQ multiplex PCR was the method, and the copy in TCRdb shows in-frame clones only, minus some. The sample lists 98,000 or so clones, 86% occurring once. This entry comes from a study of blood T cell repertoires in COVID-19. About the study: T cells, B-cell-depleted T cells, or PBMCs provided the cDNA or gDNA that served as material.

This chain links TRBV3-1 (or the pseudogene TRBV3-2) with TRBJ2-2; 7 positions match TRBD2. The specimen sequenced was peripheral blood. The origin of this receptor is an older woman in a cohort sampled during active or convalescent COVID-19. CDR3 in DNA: TGTGCCAGCAGGGGGCCCTCTAGCGGCCCTTCCACCGTGGAGCTGTTTTTT. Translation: CASRGPSSGPSTVELFF.